This TCR beta chain is drawn from a study of cytomegalovirus exposure and HLA in healthy donors. Study information: Genotyping of 300 to 450 donors showed that 65% to 90% belonged to the Caucasian-associated ancestry cluster. General study results and limits: Across donors, presence/absence analyses took sequencing depth to be roughly uniform. Some TCR beta chains (around 160 of them) were listed as cytomegalovirus-associated.

There were likely unrecorded immune exposures, though donors were nominally healthy when sampled. PCR employed 60 Vbeta and 13 Jbeta primers. Some clones are missing from TCRdb's copy, which holds only in-frame ones; the method was immunoSEQ multiplex PCR. Of approximately 160,000 clones detected, roughly 80% appear once; the ten largest clones hold around 7%. V shed 5 bases, J shed 0 bases, and the junction held 9 bases outside the gene matches. The CDR3 contains 16 residues. From germline, CDR1 is SGHAT and CDR2 FQNNGV. To note about this clone: Antigen specificity is unknown.

The specimen was PBMCs. The gene calls are TRBV11-2 and TRBJ2-7; 8 nucleotides align to TRBD2. This TCR came from a young man in good health and CMV-seropositive. The CDR3 nucleotides read TGTGCCAGCAGCGACCCGGGGGGGGGTTCCTCCTACGAGCAGTACTTC. Translating it yields CASSDPGGGSSYEQYF.